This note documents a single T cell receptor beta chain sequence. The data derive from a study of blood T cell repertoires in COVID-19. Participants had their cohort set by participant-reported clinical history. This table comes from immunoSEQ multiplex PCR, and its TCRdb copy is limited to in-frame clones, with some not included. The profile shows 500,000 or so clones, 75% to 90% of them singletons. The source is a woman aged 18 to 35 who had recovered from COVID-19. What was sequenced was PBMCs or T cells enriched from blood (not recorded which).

The CDR3 coding sequence is TGTGCCAGCAGCCCAGACGGCCAAGAGACCCAGTACTTC. Its translation: CASSPDGQETQYF. The genes are TRBV3-1 (or the pseudogene TRBV3-2) and TRBJ2-5; unclear D gene. The CDR3 sequence is 13 residues long. Trimming left V 4 bases short and J 1 base short, with 7 bases between. From germline, CDR1 is LGHDT and CDR2 YNNKEL (reference sequence).